This passage covers 22 T cell receptor beta chains from one sample sequenced in a study of cytomegalovirus exposure and HLA in healthy donors. PCR amplification relied on 60 Vbeta primers (plus 13 Jbeta primers). Produced via immunoSEQ multiplex PCR; TCRdb's table is partial and in-frame only. Of approximately 130,000 clones in the sample, roughly 80% were seen once. Input material: PBMCs. These receptors were taken from a man in his forties or fifties in good health and CMV-seronegative.

The chain couples TRBV28 to TRBJ1-1, with D possibly being TRBD1 (6 bases). V gave up 6 bases and J gave up 4 bases, with 18 bases separating them. CDR3 length: 15 residues. The germline V gene encodes CDR1 MDHEN and CDR2 SYDVKM. The CDR3 reads CASSRDTRRGTEAFF. The CDR3 nucleotides read TGTGCCAGCAGCCGGGACACCCGACGGGGCACTGAAGCTTTCTTT. Together with reference TRBV28 and TRBJ1-1, the CDR3 gives the full variable domain: DVKVTQSSRYLVKRTGEKVFLECVQDMDHENMFWYRQDPGLGLRLIYFSYDVKMKEKGDIPEGYSVSREKKERFSLILESASTNQTSMYLCASSRDTRRGTEAFFGQGTRLTVV.

The chain couples TRBV29-1 to TRBJ2-7; D may be TRBD2 (5 bases). Trimming shortened V by 6 bases and J by 0 bases, and 15 bases separated the two germline ends. CDR3 length: 14 amino acids. CDR1 and CDR2 (germline): SQVTM, ANQGSEA. The CDR3, as DNA: TGCAGCGTCGAGGGCCACTCGAGCTCCTACGAGCAGTACTTC. Amino acid sequence: CSVEGHSSSYEQYF.

V gene TRBV5-6 combines with J gene TRBJ2-3, with TRBD1 matching 8 bases. Losses at the gene ends were 3 bases for V and 1 base for J; bases not matched to a gene: 4. Germline assignment: CDR1 SGHDT and CDR2 YYEEEE. The CDR3 is 15 amino acids. The CDR3 region is CASSYLTGGTDTQYF. The DNA for the CDR3 is TGTGCCAGCAGCTATTTGACAGGGGGCACAGATACGCAGTATTTT. The whole variable domain, remainder taken from reference TRBV5-6 and TRBJ2-3, is DAGVTQSPTHLIKTRGQQVTLRCSPKSGHDTVSWYQQALGQGPQFIFQYYEEEERQRGNFPDRFSGHQFPNYSSELNVNALLLGDSALYLCASSYLTGGTDTQYFGPGTRLTVL.

This clone was seen more than once but under ten times. The rearrangement joins TRBV7-2 to TRBJ2-3; 10 positions match TRBD1. The V gene's germline CDR1 is SGHTA and CDR2 FQGNSA. The J segment lost 4 bases and the V segment lost 5 bases, leaving 15 bases of the junction unmatched. The CDR3 covers 18 residues. CDR3 DNA sequence: TGTGCCAGCAGCCCCCGCGAGAGGGGACAGGGGTCGGCAGATACGCAGTATTTT. Translation: CASSPRERGQGSADTQYF.

The V gene is TRBV7-2, the J gene TRBJ2-7, with D perhaps matching TRBD2 (6 bases). The CDR3 has 16 amino acids. The germline CDR1 and CDR2 sequences are SGHTA and FQGNSA. V gave up 0 bases and J gave up 2 bases, with 14 bases separating them. The CDR3 spells CASSLAAGTATYEQYF. The CDR3, as DNA: TGTGCCAGCAGCTTAGCAGCCGGGACTGCTACCTACGAGCAGTACTTC.

CDR3 sequence (DNA): TGTGCCATCAGTGACGGTTACAATGAGCAGTTCTTC. Amino acids: CAISDGYNEQFF. J is TRBJ2-1 and V is TRBV10-3; D is undetermined. This CDR3 has 12 residues. Germline V CDR1 and CDR2: ENHRY, SYGVKD. Trimming pared 3 bases from V and 4 bases from J, leaving 4 bases between.

J is TRBJ2-1 and V is TRBV6-1; D is unclear. Germline values: CDR1 MNHNS, CDR2 SASEGT. CDR3 size: 15 residues. V was trimmed by 1 base and J by 4 bases, leaving 11 bases between them. CDR3 in DNA: TGTGCCAGCAGTGAAGAGGCAGGTCGTTACAATGAGCAGTTCTTC. This sequence encodes CASSEEAGRYNEQFF.

V usage is TRBV4-2 and J usage is TRBJ2-1, with D perhaps matching TRBD2 (6 bases). The CDR3 contains 16 residues. Germline CDR1 reads LGHNA; CDR2 reads YNFKEQ. V lost 0 bases to trimming and J lost 0 bases, with 9 bases between them. The CDR3 region is CASSQDAGGSYNEQFF. The CDR3 DNA sequence: TGTGCCAGCAGCCAAGATGCCGGGGGCTCCTACAATGAGCAGTTCTTC.

The gene calls are TRBV7-3 and TRBJ2-3, with D tentatively TRBD2 (7 bases). Trimming removed 2 bases at V and 6 bases at J, with 12 bases between. The CDR3 totals 14 residues. Per the germline V gene, CDR1 is SGHTA and CDR2 is FQGTGA. In nucleotides, the CDR3 is TGTGCCAGCAGCTTAGCGGGGGCCTTGGATACGCAGTATTTT. The encoded protein is CASSLAGALDTQYF.

This chain links TRBV27 with TRBJ1-6; D is ambiguous. This CDR3 contains 13 residues. Trimming stripped 5 bases from V and 7 bases from J, with 9 bases between. Germline CDR1 MNHEY, CDR2 SMNVEV (reference sequence). CDR3 in DNA: TGTGCCAGCAGTCCGGGGTGGAATTCACCCCTCCACTTT. This gives the protein CASSPGWNSPLHF.

This chain uses TRBV19 with TRBJ2-7; D not resolved. The CDR3 length is 11 residues. Trimming left V 8 bases short and J 1 base short, with 6 bases between. The germline V gene has CDR1 LNHDA and CDR2 SQIVND (reference sequence). The CDR3 region is CASGDSYEQYF. DNA for the CDR3: TGTGCCAGTGGAGATTCCTACGAGCAGTACTTC.

This clone was seen once. CDR3 residues: CASSLRGGQGDTGELFF. The CDR3 DNA reads as TGTGCCAGCAGCCTAAGAGGGGGACAGGGGGACACCGGGGAGCTGTTTTTT. The chain couples TRBV9 to TRBJ2-2; TRBD1 matches 11 bases. The CDR3 length is 17 residues. Germline V gives CDR1 SGDLS, CDR2 YYNGEE. V gave up 4 bases and J gave up 3 bases; unmatched junction bases: 8.

The chain has TRBV7-9 and TRBJ2-2, with TRBD1 matching over 8 bases. CDR1 SEHNR and CDR2 FQNEAQ come from the germline V gene (reference sequence). J was trimmed by 4 bases and V by 7 bases; bases with no gene match: 8. This CDR3 is built from 15 residues. CDR3 DNA sequence: TGTGCCAGCATCGGACAGGGTGGTTTCACCGGGGAGCTGTTTTTT. This translates into CASIGQGGFTGELFF.

The chain uses TRBV11-2 and TRBJ2-5, with D unclear. The DNA end favors TRBJ2-7, so the J call may be wrong. CDR1 and CDR2 (germline): SGHAT, FQNNGV. The CDR3 spans 12 residues. This chain's CDR3 is CASSLNSYEQYF. DNA for the CDR3: TGTGCCAGCAGCTTAAATTCCTACGAGCAGTACTTC.

This chain connects TRBV5-4 to TRBJ1-1, with 11 bases aligning to TRBD1. V dropped 4 bases and J dropped 5; count of bases not matched to a gene: 7. The germline V gene encodes CDR1 SGHNT and CDR2 YYREEE (reference sequence). The CDR3 is 15 amino acids. The DNA of the CDR3 is TGTGCCAGCAGCGGCCGGACAGGGGGCGAAACTGAAGCTTTCTTT. It codes for CASSGRTGGETEAFF.

V and J are TRBV19 and TRBJ2-1; tentative D call: TRBD2 (6 bases). The V and J ends lost 3 bases and 6 bases respectively, with 12 bases between them. The germline V gene encodes CDR1 LNHDA and CDR2 SQIVND (reference sequence). The CDR3 consists of 14 residues. The CDR3 coding sequence is TGTGCCAGTAGTATTGCACTAGCCCTCAATGAGCAGTTCTTC. Translation gives CASSIALALNEQFF.

This sequence joins TRBV5-1 and TRBJ1-1; weak D call: TRBD1 (5 bases). With 1 base removed from V and 1 base from J, the gap between germline ends came to 14 bases. The CDR3 totals 16 residues. CDR1 SGHRS and CDR2 YFSETQ come from the germline V gene. Written as DNA, the CDR3 is TGCGCCAGCAGCTTGACACCGTCGGGGGGGAACACTGAAGCTTTCTTT. Translated: CASSLTPSGGNTEAFF.

This CDR3 is CASSPTGVEQYF. For the CDR3, the DNA is TGTGCCAGCAGCCCGACGGGGGTCGAGCAGTACTTC. The genes are TRBV14 and TRBJ2-7, with a tentative D call TRBD2 (6 bases). Germline CDR1 and CDR2: SGHDN and FVKESK. The CDR3 length is 12 residues. Trimming removed 4 bases from V and 6 bases from J, with 10 bases in between.

The chain has TRBV5-1 and TRBJ2-5, with a tentative D call TRBD1 (6 bases). Trimming shortened V by 4 bases and J by 2 bases, and 12 bases separated the two germline ends. Germline V gives CDR1 SGHRS, CDR2 YFSETQ. The CDR3 sequence is 14 residues long. The chain's CDR3 is CASSVRGYQETQYF. CDR3 nucleotide sequence: TGCGCCAGCAGCGTCAGGGGTTATCAAGAGACCCAGTACTTC.

Here the CDR3 DNA reads TGCAGCGCCGTACTCACGGGAGCCGGAAACACCATATATTTT. Translating gives CSAVLTGAGNTIYF. The chain links TRBV29-1 to TRBJ1-3; no clear D gene. This CDR3 is built from 14 residues. The germline CDR1 and CDR2 sequences are SQVTM and ANQGSEA. Trimming left V 7 bases short and J 4 bases short, with 17 bases between.

The chain is built from TRBV6-5 and TRBJ1-1, with a possible D match to TRBD1 (6 bases). From germline, CDR1 is MNHEY and CDR2 SVGAGI. V was shortened by 0 bases and J by 0 bases, with 8 bases between the two germline ends. The CDR3 is 15 amino acids. The CDR3 reads CASSYSDRMNTEAFF. CDR3 nucleotides: TGTGCCAGCAGTTACTCGGACAGAATGAACACTGAAGCTTTCTTT.

V gene TRBV6-4 combines with J gene TRBJ2-7; 9 bases agree with TRBD1. This CDR3 contains 13 residues. V was clipped by 3 bases and J by 7 bases; unmatched bases: 4. Germline-derived CDR1 and CDR2 are MRHNA and SNTAGT. CDR3 amino acids: CASSEGQGQEQYF. CDR3 nucleotide sequence: TGTGCCAGCAGTGAGGGACAGGGTCAGGAGCAGTACTTC.